The next 26 T cell receptor beta chains were all read from a single sample in a study of regulatory T cells in long-lasting Graves disease. The time point denotes: persistent/refractory GD, antithyroid drugs over 5 years with positive TRAb. PBMCs provided the RNA from which the TCR library was made. iRepertoire HTBI primers and Arm-PCR of CDR3 regions built TCR beta libraries. Each CDR3 protein gets one entry after TCRdb re-called the multiplex PCR reads with MiXCR. Of a few hundred thousand distinct CDR3 sequences listed, approximately 22% were seen once; the top ten hold less than 15%. The material was peripheral blood mononuclear cells (PBMCs), obtained when the disease was refractory, from a patient treated with antithyroid drugs. The receptors here all came from a female donor with Graves disease.

This clonotype appeared a few times. The J gene is TRBJ1-2, the V gene TRBV19; D is unresolved. This CDR3 has 14 amino acids. Germline V gives CDR1 LNHDA, CDR2 SQIVND (reference sequence). Trimming shortened V by 1 base and J by 9 bases, and 15 bases separated the two germline ends. CDR3 nucleotides: TGTGCCAGTAGTATAGGAGGCTTCCAATTCCGCTACACCTTC. It translates to CASSIGGFQFRYTF. Supplemented by reference TRBV19 and TRBJ1-2, the full variable domain reads DGGITQSPKYLFRKEGQNVTLSCEQNLNHDAMYWYRQDPGQGLRLIYYSQIVNDFQKGDIAEGYSVSREKKESFPLTVTSAQKNPTAFYLCASSIGGFQFRYTFGSGTRLTVV.

At least ten counts were recorded for this clonotype. The chain is built from TRBV19 and TRBJ1-2; D is undetermined. Germline CDR1 and CDR2: LNHDA and SQIVND (reference sequence). The V and J ends lost 0 bases and 0 bases respectively, with 8 bases between them. The length of the CDR3 is 15 residues. CDR3 coding DNA: TGTGCCAGTAGTATAGAACAGTACGCTAACTATGGCTACACCTTC. Its protein is CASSIEQYANYGYTF.

This chain links TRBV4-3 with TRBJ2-1, with D perhaps TRBD1 or TRBD2 (5 bases each). Trimming took 0 bases from V and 10 from J, leaving 25 bases between them. This CDR3 is 18 amino acids long. Germline CDR1 LGHNA, CDR2 YSLEER. The CDR3 loop reads CASSQETQGGLYAHEQFF. The CDR3 DNA follows: TGCGCCAGCAGCCAAGAGACCCAGGGCGGGCTCTACGCTCACGAGCAGTTCTTC.

Of note for this clonotype: The junction does not match germline at one end; this may be a read error. V and J are TRBV19 and TRBJ1-2; D not resolved. The CDR3 length is 15 residues. Germline CDR1 is LNHDA and CDR2 is SQIVND (reference sequence). Here the CDR3 DNA reads TGTGCCAGTAGTATGTCGGCCAGAACCGGCTATGGCTCCACCTTC. This codes for CASSMSARTGYGSTF. The full variable domain, completed using reference TRBV19 and TRBJ1-2, is DGGITQSPKYLFRKEGQNVTLSCEQNLNHDAMYWYRQDPGQGLRLIYYSQIVNDFQKGDIAEGYSVSREKKESFPLTVTSAQKNPTAFYLCASSMSARTGYGSTFGSGTRLTVV.

Ten or more counts support this clonotype. This chain joins TRBV7-2 and TRBJ2-7, with TRBD2 matching over 8 bases. This CDR3 contains 15 residues. Germline-derived CDR1 and CDR2 are SGHTA and FQGNSA. Unmatched junction bases numbered 8, after V lost 5 bases and J lost 2 bases. CDR3 nucleotides: TGTGCCAGCAGCGTGTCCACCGGGGGGGCCTACGAGCAGTACTTC. It translates to CASSVSTGGAYEQYF.

The chain couples TRBV6-1 to TRBJ2-7, with a possible D match to TRBD2 (6 bases). Germline V lookup: CDR1 MNHNS, CDR2 SASEGT. The CDR3 is 16 residues long. V was shortened by 5 bases and J by 2 bases, with 19 bases between the two germline ends. The CDR3 spells CASSTGWGENTYEQYF. The CDR3 DNA follows: TGTGCCAGCAGTACCGGTTGGGGGGAGAACACCTACGAGCAGTACTTC.

This clonotype was seen more than once but under ten times. The chain links TRBV10-3 to TRBJ2-7, with 9 bases aligning to TRBD1. After removal of 4 bases from V and 9 bases from J, the junction contained 1 base not matched to a gene. Germline-derived CDR1 and CDR2 are ENHRY and SYGVKD. This CDR3 is 11 amino acids long. The CDR3 loop reads CAISGDRVQYF. Here the CDR3 DNA reads TGTGCCATCAGTGGGGACAGGGTGCAGTACTTC.

The chain employs TRBV7-8 and TRBJ1-1; 7 positions agree with TRBD1. In germline, CDR1 is SGHVS, CDR2 FQNEAQ. This CDR3 spans 15 amino acids. J lost 1 base, V lost 6 bases, and 8 bases had no gene match. The chain's CDR3 is CASRITGDRNTEAFF. The CDR3 DNA is TGTGCCAGCAGAATAACAGGGGACAGGAACACTGAAGCTTTCTTT.

The chain carries TRBV28 and TRBJ2-7; no clear D. Deletions cut 3 bases from V and 3 bases from J, with 12 bases between. This CDR3 has 14 amino acids. Germline CDR1 MDHEN, CDR2 SYDVKM. CDR3 amino acids: CASSLGRTYYEQYF. The DNA of the CDR3 is TGTGCCAGCAGTTTGGGCAGGACGTACTACGAGCAGTACTTC. Full variable domain (outside the CDR3, taken from reference TRBV28 and TRBJ2-7): DVKVTQSSRYLVKRTGEKVFLECVQDMDHENMFWYRQDPGLGLRLIYFSYDVKMKEKGDIPEGYSVSREKKERFSLILESASTNQTSMYLCASSLGRTYYEQYFGPGTRLTVT.

This clonotype was detected a few times. The chain couples TRBV6-1 to TRBJ2-7; a weak D match, TRBD1 (5 bases). The CDR3 covers 15 residues. V was shortened by 5 bases and J by 3 bases, with 17 bases between the two germline ends. Germline V CDR1 and CDR2: MNHNS, SASEGT. The CDR3 bases are TGTGCCAGCAGTCGTCAGGGTAACGATTTCTACGAGCAGTACTTC. Encoded protein: CASSRQGNDFYEQYF.

On this clonotype: Possible read error: a much larger clone is one base away. The chain joins TRBV29-1 to TRBJ1-1; no clear D. This CDR3 spans 14 amino acids. Germline V gene sequence: CDR1 SQVTM, CDR2 ANQGSEA. The CDR3 DNA is TGCGGCGTCCATCACCCCTCTTCCCTCTCTGAAGCTTTCTTT. Translation gives CGVHHPSSLSEAFF.

There are many counts of this clonotype. This chain uses TRBV28 with TRBJ1-4; D unclear. Trimming took 5 bases from V and 0 from J, leaving 4 bases between them. The CDR3 contains 13 residues. Germline assignment: CDR1 MDHEN and CDR2 SYDVKM. In DNA, the CDR3 is TGTGCCAGCAGTCAATCAACTAATGAAAAACTGTTTTTT. Residues: CASSQSTNEKLFF.

Notes on this clonotype: A read error may explain this, as a much larger clone is one base away. The V gene is TRBV15, the J gene TRBJ2-5; D remains ambiguous. The CDR3 has 14 amino acids. CDR1 is LNHNV, CDR2 YYDKDF, per germline (reference sequence). DNA for the CDR3: TGTGCCACCAGCAGAGATAAAGAGTTAGAGACCCGGTACTTC. Amino acids: CATSRDKELETRYF. Drawing the rest from reference TRBV15 and TRBJ2-5, the complete variable domain is DAMVIQNPRYQVTQFGKPVTLSCSQTLNHNVMYWYQQKSSQAPKLLFHYYDKDFNNEADTPDNFQSRRPNTSFCFLDIRSPGLGDTAMYLCATSRDKELETRYFGPGTRLLVL.

This clonotype was detected ten times or more. The V gene is TRBV6-1, the J gene TRBJ1-1; the D gene is possibly TRBD1 (6 bases). CDR1 is MNHNS, CDR2 SASEGT, per germline. V lost 6 bases to trimming and J lost 0 bases, with 17 bases between them. The CDR3 is 16 amino acids. Here the CDR3 reads CASSPWPGQVNTEAFF. For the CDR3, the DNA is TGTGCCAGCAGCCCTTGGCCGGGACAAGTGAACACTGAAGCTTTCTTT.

The chain carries TRBV28 and TRBJ1-1; D call uncertain. V dropped 4 bases and J dropped 1 base, with 10 bases sitting between them. This CDR3 is 14 amino acids long. Germline V gene data show CDR1 as MDHEN and CDR2 as SYDVKM. CDR3: CASSSIGENTEAFF. As DNA, the CDR3 is TGTGCCAGCAGTTCTATCGGGGAGAACACTGAAGCTTTCTTT.

This clonotype was seen repeatedly, ten times or more. This chain joins TRBV7-9 and TRBJ2-4; TRBD2 agrees at 8 bases. The V and J ends lost 6 bases and 0 bases, in that order; junction bases with no gene match: 7. Germline V CDR1 and CDR2: SEHNR, FQNEAQ (reference sequence). The length of the CDR3 is 16 residues. In nucleotides, the CDR3 is TGTGCCAGCAGAAGTCCGGGGGGGTCAGCCAAAAACATTCAGTACTTC. Encoded protein: CASRSPGGSAKNIQYF.

On this clonotype: A read error may produce the germline difference seen at one junction end. The chain combines TRBV6-2 or TRBV6-3 with TRBJ2-7; D perhaps matches TRBD2 (6 bases). Germline V CDR1 and CDR2: MNHEY, SVGEGT. The CDR3 consists of 15 residues. The CDR3 is CASSAGSLFRYGQYF. DNA of the CDR3: TGTGCCAGCAGTGCGGGGTCCCTTTTCCGATACGGGCAGTACTTC.

This clonotype was observed at least ten times. The J gene is TRBJ2-7, the V gene TRBV3-1; D gene uncertain. Germline V CDR1 and CDR2: LGHDT, YNNKEL (reference sequence). V was clipped by 4 bases and J by 4 bases, with 8 bases between them. The CDR3 length is 12 residues. The CDR3 is CASSRTSYEQYF. Written as DNA, the CDR3 is TGTGCCAGCAGCCGTACCTCATACGAGCAGTACTTC.

V usage is TRBV10-3 and J usage is TRBJ1-2; 9 positions agree with TRBD1. CDR1 and CDR2 (germline): ENHRY, SYGVKD. The CDR3 has 13 residues. V was pared by 6 bases and J by 7 bases, with 6 bases of the junction left unmatched. The CDR3 coding sequence is TGTGCCATCAGCGTGGACAGGGGAGGTGGCTACACCTTC. Its protein is CAISVDRGGGYTF.

This chain connects TRBV28 to TRBJ2-5, with D tentatively TRBD2 (5 bases). There are 13 residues in the CDR3. V lost 1 base and J lost 5, with 8 bases in between. Germline V gene lookup returns CDR1 MDHEN and CDR2 SYDVKM. The CDR3 nucleotides are TGTGCCAGCAGTTTATCTAGCTTGGAGACCCAGTACTTC. It codes for CASSLSSLETQYF.

This clonotype was found a few times. V is TRBV3-1 and J is TRBJ2-5; 9 bases are shared with TRBD1. The CDR3 runs 14 residues. The V segment lost 4 bases and the J segment 3 bases; nucleotides outside the gene matches: 3. Germline V lookup: CDR1 LGHDT, CDR2 YNNKEL (reference sequence). The CDR3 DNA sequence: TGTGCCAGCAGCCGGACAGGGGAGGAAGAGACCCAGTACTTC. This encodes CASSRTGEEETQYF.

This sequence joins TRBV28 and TRBJ2-5; 8 positions match TRBD1. With 2 bases clipped from V and 1 base from J, the junction kept 12 bases outside the gene matches. The CDR3 totals 18 residues. Germline V CDR1 and CDR2: MDHEN, SYDVKM. The DNA of the CDR3 is TGTGCCAGCAGTTTAAGTTCCGGGACAGGCAGATCCCAAGAGACCCAGTACTTC. It encodes CASSLSSGTGRSQETQYF.

This clonotype was seen many times. The chain links TRBV2 to TRBJ2-7; 12 positions agree with TRBD1. V trimming: 4 bases; J trimming: 6 bases; junction bases outside the gene matches: 4. Germline CDR1 is SNHLY and CDR2 is FYNNEI. This CDR3 contains 14 residues. In DNA, the CDR3 is TGTGCCAGCAGTGTCGGGACAGGGGGCGGCGAGCAGTACTTC. As protein: CASSVGTGGGEQYF.

This clonotype turned up a few times. V and J are TRBV6-6 and TRBJ2-2; D is possibly TRBD1 or TRBD2 (6 bases each). Germline assignment: CDR1 MNHNY and CDR2 SVGAGI (reference sequence). Trimming stripped 0 bases from V and 6 bases from J, with 14 bases between. This CDR3 has 16 residues. The CDR3 region is CASSYSAGEDPGELFF. In DNA form, the CDR3 reads TGTGCCAGCAGTTACTCGGCAGGGGAGGATCCCGGGGAGCTGTTTTTT.

Ten or more counts support this clonotype. The CDR3 is CASSEGPAGEKLFF. The CDR3, as DNA: TGTGCCAGCAGCGAGGGCCCAGCGGGGGAAAAACTGTTTTTT. The J gene is TRBJ1-4, the V gene TRBV7-2; D remains unclear. Trimming stripped 5 bases from V and 8 bases from J, with 15 bases between. The CDR3 sequence is 14 residues long. CDR1 and CDR2 from the germline V gene are SGHTA and FQGNSA. The complete variable domain, with remaining parts taken from reference TRBV7-2 and TRBJ1-4, reads GAGVSQSPSNKVTEKGKDVELRCDPISGHTALYWYRQSLGQGLEFLIYFQGNSAPDKSGLPSDRFSAERTGGSVSTLTIQRTQQEDSAVYLCASSEGPAGEKLFFGSGTQLSVL.

This clonotype was detected a few times. V gene TRBV19 combines with J gene TRBJ2-5; no reliable D call. V was clipped by 7 bases and J by 4 bases, with 13 bases between them. The CDR3 is made up of 13 amino acids. Germline CDR1 and CDR2: LNHDA and SQIVND (reference sequence). CDR3 loop: CASNTGPRETQYF. In DNA form, the CDR3 reads TGTGCCAGTAATACCGGGCCTCGAGAGACCCAGTACTTC.